Here is one T cell receptor (beta chain) with its context. Its antigen is unknown. A much more abundant neighbour one base away suggests this may be a read error. The CDR3 totals 15 residues. V was pared by 5 bases and J by 6 bases, with 17 bases between. The germline gives CDR1 SGHTA, CDR2 FQGNSA. Extracted total RNA amounted to at least 5.5 micrograms for each sample. Primed by a sample-barcoded 5' primer and a J-beta primer mix, a second PCR proceeded for 7 to 11 cycles. TCRdb fed the 5' RACE reads into MiXCR, producing one record per CDR3 protein. This sample yields approximately 1.5 million distinct CDR3 sequences, of which about 31% are seen a single time; roughly 12% belongs to the top ten. The data were obtained in a study of blood T cells in healthy people across ages. Whole-study results and caveats: Age advanced and TCR beta diversity per million T cells fell, roughly linearly. The study found TCR beta diversity correlated strongly with naive T cell percentage.

The sequencing sample was made of blood. This TCR came from a woman aged 30 to 39 in good health. The chain has TRBV7-2 and TRBJ2-1; no firm D call. The CDR3 protein is CASSLAGRSSNEQFF. The CDR3 DNA is TGTGCCAGCAGCCTCGCAGGAAGAAGTTCCAATGAGCAGTTCTTC. Full variable domain (outside the CDR3, taken from reference TRBV7-2 and TRBJ2-1): GAGVSQSPSNKVTEKGKDVELRCDPISGHTALYWYRQSLGQGLEFLIYFQGNSAPDKSGLPSDRFSAERTGGSVSTLTIQRTQQEDSAVYLCASSLAGRSSNEQFFGPGTRLTVL.